Ten or more counts support the clone carrying this T cell receptor (beta chain). The antigen is not known. There were no patients who had received any treatment before thyroid surgery. The germline gives CDR1 MGHRA, CDR2 YSYEKL. The CDR3 has 16 amino acids. Losses at the gene ends were 0 bases for V and 3 bases for J; bases not matched to a gene: 3. In the original workflow: The study's classifier, a distant-metastasis tool for papillary thyroid cancer, was built using CDR3 differences across clinicopathological groups. MiXCR re-clonotyped the PCR reads for TCRdb. The authors' filters were not applied to this entry. The table includes tens of thousands of clones, roughly 25% detected once. These data are taken from a study of metastatic and nonmetastatic thyroid tumors. Study background: Repertoires from malignant and benign thyroid patients were compared across blood and tumor or nodule tissue. General observations from the study: Malignant thyroid tumors reportedly had TCR beta diversity that was significantly higher than in benign nodules, in blood and tumor.

The TCR comes from a female donor with papillary thyroid cancer or a benign thyroid nodule (not recorded which). Some clones in this sample may be carry-over from other donors' samples. The sequencing sample was made of blood. V gene TRBV4-1 combines with J gene TRBJ2-1; 9 bases are a match to TRBD1. The DNA of the CDR3 is TGCGCCAGCAGCCAAGAAGGGACAGGGATCTACAATGAGCAGTTCTTC. Protein: CASSQEGTGIYNEQFF.